This entry features one T cell receptor (beta chain) sequence. The antigen is unknown. An amount of RNA that ranged from roughly 0.5 to 1 ug was reverse transcribed with random hexamers. With immunoSEQ multiplex PCR, TCR beta CDR3 was amplified across 54 Vbeta and 13 Jbeta. One entry per CDR3 protein, called by TCRdb with MiXCR from the immunoSEQ multiplex PCR reads. The sample has about 280,000 distinct CDR3 sequences, 85% seen once. This sample is drawn from a study of CD8 T cells in Susac syndrome. Study-wide results and caveats: The authors acknowledged that their TCR sequencing and HLA analysis involved a relatively small number of individuals.

The multiple sclerosis control cohort comprised treatment-naive individuals presenting with stable or active relapsing-remitting disease. Through negative isolation, CD4+ and CD8+ T cells were obtained, while TEMRA cells were enriched using FACS. This CDR3 has 15 residues. Trimming removed 3 bases from V and 3 bases from J; junction bases left unmatched: 7. CDR1 and CDR2 from the germline V gene are SGDLS and YYNGEE. The clonotype was recovered from a human donor with multiple sclerosis. The sample taken for sequencing was CD8+ T cells from PBMCs. The V and J genes are TRBV9 and TRBJ2-7, with 9 bases identical to TRBD2. CDR3 coding DNA: TGTGCCAGCAGCGCTGGGGCGGGAGGGCGCTACGAGCAGTACTTC. Amino acids: CASSAGAGGRYEQYF.